The sequence of this T cell receptor (beta chain) was determined in a study of T cell repertoires in ileal Crohn's disease. Study-wide findings and caveats: Endoscopic recurrence occurred in every patient whose clonality exceeded 26.8%. Sorted CD8 T cells held more high-frequency clones than CD4.

The sample holds a few counts of this clone. Its antigen is unidentified. This CDR3 is 14 amino acids long. Looked up from germline, CDR1 is SGHDN and CDR2 is FVKESK. V lost 1 base to trimming and J lost 6 bases, with 12 bases between them. The method was immunoSEQ multiplex PCR; TCRdb's version includes in-frame clones alone and lacks a portion of them. The sample contains about 18,000 clones, 60% of which appear only once. Included were adult ileal or ileocolonic Crohn's patients indicated for ileocolonic resection. The sequence was obtained from an adult with Crohn's disease. Sequenced input: ileal tissue. The gene calls are TRBV14 and TRBJ1-1; D is ambiguous. Here the CDR3 reads CASSQVPWEAEAFF. The CDR3 DNA reads as TGTGCCAGCAGCCAAGTCCCTTGGGAGGCTGAAGCTTTCTTT.